A selection of T cell receptor beta chains follows, all from one sample in a study of T cells expressing NK-cell markers. TCRdb re-called the 5' RACE reads; every CDR3 protein appears as one record, without DNA. This sample's table has a few hundred thousand distinct CDR3 sequences. The source material was blood T cells: a sorted CD56 or NKG2C T cell subset, CD4+ or CD8+ T cells, or bulk PBMC T cells (not recorded which). Every receptor here comes from a man between 18 and 35 years old in good health. Each CDR3 is given with its conserved first and last residue.

TRBJ2-7,12,TRBV20-1,CSAHRGSLEQYF
TRBJ2-1,19,TRBV7-6,CASSPLAGQGDQVYNEQFF
TRBJ2-3,15,TRBV30,CAWSVKLAGSDTQYF
TRBJ2-7,14,TRBV10-3,CAISERTGLYEQYF
TRBJ2-1,16,TRBV4-3,CASSRRGGGGYNEQFF
TRBJ1-5,15,TRBV12-3/TRBV12-4,CASSLAGGGDQPQHF
TRBJ2-1,12,TRBV4-3,CASSQAYNEQFF
TRBJ2-2,15,TRBV7-8,CASSSLPDGTGELFF
TRBJ2-3,14,TRBV20-1,CSARGGSKTDTQYF
TRBJ2-1,15,TRBV5-4,CASSPPGTGQSEQFF